The clone carrying this T cell receptor beta chain showed up many times. Diagnostic assessment was based on clinical symptoms, serum thyroxine and TRAb, thyroid ultrasound and orbital computed tomography. V was pared by 4 bases and J by 0 bases, with 9 bases of the junction left unmatched. The CDR3 is 16 residues long. Germline CDR1 and CDR2: MDHEN and SYDVKM. From RNA transcripts, TCR beta CDR3 regions were amplified. TCR CDR3 regions were first amplified by RT-PCR with HTBI primers. TCRdb called the multiplex PCR reads again in MiXCR, with one record for every CDR3 protein. Of about 640,000 distinct CDR3 sequences in the sample, less than 25% were seen once. The sample comes from a study of T cells in Graves' hyperthyroidism and ophthalmopathy.

This chain links TRBV28 with TRBJ2-7, with 7 bases matching TRBD2. This clonotype was sampled from a man aged 25 to 45 with Graves' ophthalmopathy. Input material: blood. DNA of the CDR3: TGTGCCAGCAGTTCACTCCGCGGGACTACCTCCTACGAGCAGTACTTC. Translation: CASSSLRGTTSYEQYF. The full variable domain, in which reference TRBV28 and TRBJ2-7 provide the parts outside the CDR3, is DVKVTQSSRYLVKRTGEKVFLECVQDMDHENMFWYRQDPGLGLRLIYFSYDVKMKEKGDIPEGYSVSREKKERFSLILESASTNQTSMYLCASSSLRGTTSYEQYFGPGTRLTVT.